Listed below are T cell receptor beta chains from one sample, sequenced in a study of blood T cell repertoires in COVID-19. Sequenced by immunoSEQ multiplex PCR; TCRdb stores in-frame clones only, minus some. The sample contains about 310,000 clones, nearly 90% of which appear only once. The source material was peripheral blood. The receptors here all came from a middle-aged woman with COVID-19, enrolled during active disease. The CDR3 runs from the conserved cysteine through the conserved F or W. Each record gives: V gene, J gene, D gene, clone size, CDR3 protein, CDR3 DNA. The D gene is left open where the match is weak. Size values are once, few and many counts, or a class for expanded clones, and some rows have none.

TRBV28,TRBJ1-2,TRBD1,-,CASRRDPGGGYTF,TGTGCCAGCAGAAGGGACCCAGGGGGAGGCTACACCTTC
TRBV19,TRBJ1-4,TRBD1,-,CASSARRGQGVPGGLFF,TGTGCCAGTAGTGCCCGAAGAGGACAGGGGGTGCCCGGAGGACTGTTTTTT
TRBV19,TRBJ1-5,-,-,CASKRGNQPQHF,TGTGCCAGTAAGAGGGGCAATCAGCCCCAGCATTTT
TRBV5-1,TRBJ2-1,-,-,CASSLASGNNEQFF,TGCGCCAGCAGCTTGGCTTCGGGGAACAATGAGCAGTTCTTC
TRBV7-9,TRBJ2-5,TRBD1,-,CASSNRDRGYETQYF,TGTGCCAGCAGCAACCGGGACAGGGGGTACGAGACCCAGTACTTC
TRBV5-1,TRBJ2-2,-,-,CASSVGSTSGTGELFF,TGCGCCAGCAGCGTGGGCTCCACTTCGGGCACCGGGGAGCTGTTTTTT
TRBV7-9,TRBJ1-5,-,-,CASSAQGRDQPQHF,TGTGCCAGCAGCGCACAGGGCCGAGATCAGCCCCAGCATTTT
TRBV28,TRBJ1-4,TRBD1,-,CASSPTGTSTNEKLFF,TGTGCCAGCAGTCCGACAGGGACCTCAACTAATGAAAAACTGTTTTTT
TRBV29-1,TRBJ2-3,TRBD2,-,CSVRGKTAGTDTQYF,TGCAGCGTTCGGGGGAAAACAGCGGGGACAGATACGCAGTATTTT
TRBV4-3,TRBJ1-3,-,-,CASSPASEGRGNTIYF,TGCGCCAGCAGCCCCGCTTCGGAGGGGAGAGGAAACACCATATATTTT
TRBV7-2,TRBJ1-1,TRBD1,-,CASSPTGGPEAFF,TGTGCCAGCAGCCCGACAGGGGGCCCTGAAGCTTTCTTT
TRBV28,TRBJ1-2,-,-,CASSGQNYGYTF,TGTGCCAGCAGTGGACAGAACTATGGCTACACCTTC
TRBV5-1,TRBJ1-1,TRBD1,-,CASSIPGQGASEAFF,TGCGCCAGCTCTATACCGGGACAGGGGGCCTCTGAAGCTTTCTTT
TRBV5-4,TRBJ2-7,-,-,CASSLKEKVSYEQYF,TGTGCCAGCAGTCTGAAGGAGAAGGTCTCCTACGAGCAGTACTTC
TRBV6-2/TRBV6-3,TRBJ2-3,TRBD2,once,CASSYPRATSGSTDTQYF,TGTGCCAGCAGTTACCCGCGCGCAACTAGCGGTTCCACAGATACGCAGTATTTT
TRBV9,TRBJ2-5,-,-,CASGYSTGGGETQYF,TGTGCCAGCGGTTATTCTACAGGGGGAGGGGAGACCCAGTACTTC
TRBV10-3,TRBJ2-5,TRBD2,-,CAISFSGGAGRETQYF,TGTGCCATCAGCTTTAGCGGGGGGGCCGGGCGAGAGACCCAGTACTTC
TRBV7-2,TRBJ2-1,-,-,CASSLDAGRNYNEQFF,TGTGCCAGCAGCTTAGACGCGGGGCGAAACTACAATGAGCAGTTCTTC
TRBV4-1,TRBJ1-4,-,few,CASSGTPTNEKLFF,TGCGCCAGCAGCGGGACACCAACTAATGAAAAACTGTTTTTT
TRBV19,TRBJ1-2,-,-,CASSMRDRYGYTF,TGTGCCAGTAGTATGCGAGATCGATATGGCTACACCTTC
TRBV7-8,TRBJ1-5,-,-,CASSPSGGMHQPQHF,TGTGCCAGCAGCCCCTCAGGAGGGATGCATCAGCCCCAGCATTTT
TRBV18,TRBJ1-2,TRBD1,-,CASSPLDRGGEGYTF,TGTGCCAGCTCACCCTTGGACAGGGGCGGGGAAGGCTACACCTTC
TRBV9,TRBJ2-3,-,-,CASSVRSTDTQYF,TGTGCCAGCAGCGTCAGGAGCACAGATACGCAGTATTTT
TRBV27,TRBJ2-7,-,-,CASTNEQYF,TGTGCCAGCACTAACGAGCAGTACTTC
TRBV13,TRBJ1-4,-,-,CASSQSTGWAEKLFF,TGTGCCAGCAGCCAATCAACAGGGTGGGCTGAAAAACTGTTTTTT
TRBV5-1,TRBJ2-7,TRBD1,-,CASSFSTGGQQEQYF,TGCGCCAGCAGCTTTAGTACAGGGGGCCAGCAGGAGCAGTACTTC
TRBV10-3,TRBJ1-1,-,-,CAISESNPGLRGTEAFF,TGTGCCATCAGTGAGTCGAACCCGGGACTCCGAGGGACTGAAGCTTTCTTT
TRBV24-1,TRBJ2-3,-,-,CATSDPRGSGTDTQYF,TGTGCCACCAGTGATCCCCGGGGGAGTGGTACAGATACGCAGTATTTT